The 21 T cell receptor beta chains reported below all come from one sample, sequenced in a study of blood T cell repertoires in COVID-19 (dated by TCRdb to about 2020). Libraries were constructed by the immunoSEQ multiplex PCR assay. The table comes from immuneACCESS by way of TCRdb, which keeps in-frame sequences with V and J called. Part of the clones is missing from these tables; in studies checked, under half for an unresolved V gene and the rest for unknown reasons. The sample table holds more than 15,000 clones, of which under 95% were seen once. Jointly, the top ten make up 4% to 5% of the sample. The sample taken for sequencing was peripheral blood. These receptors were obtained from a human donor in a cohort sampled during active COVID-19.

CDR3 sequence: CAIAFTSGITGELFF. The CDR3 DNA sequence: TGTGCCATTGCCTTTACCAGCGGGATAACCGGGGAGCTGTTTTTT. The chain couples TRBV10-3 to TRBJ2-2; the match to TRBD2 covers 7 bases. V trimming: 9 bases; J trimming: 5 bases; junction bases outside the gene matches: 12. Per germline, CDR1 ENHRY and CDR2 SYGVKD. There are 15 residues in the CDR3.

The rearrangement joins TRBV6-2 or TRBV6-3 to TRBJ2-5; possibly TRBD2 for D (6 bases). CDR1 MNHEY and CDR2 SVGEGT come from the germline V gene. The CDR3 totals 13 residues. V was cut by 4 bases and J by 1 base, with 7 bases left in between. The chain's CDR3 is CASSSGLQETQYF. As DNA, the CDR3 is TGTGCCAGCAGTTCGGGACTCCAAGAGACCCAGTACTTC.

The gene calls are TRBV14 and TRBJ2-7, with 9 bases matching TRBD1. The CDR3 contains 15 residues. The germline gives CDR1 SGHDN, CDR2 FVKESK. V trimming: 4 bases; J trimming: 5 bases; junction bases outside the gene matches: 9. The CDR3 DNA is TGTGCCAGCAGCCGATACGACCGGGACAGGGACGAGCAGTACGTC. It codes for CASSRYDRDRDEQYV.

DNA for the CDR3: TGTGCCGCCGGCGGGAGCTCCTACGAGCAGTACTTC. Protein sequence: CAAGGSSYEQYF. J is TRBJ2-7 and V is TRBV28, with 7 bases that match TRBD2. The CDR3 length is 12 residues. Germline CDR1 MDHEN, CDR2 SYDVKM. The V and J ends lost 11 bases and 0 bases, in that order; junction bases with no gene match: 4.

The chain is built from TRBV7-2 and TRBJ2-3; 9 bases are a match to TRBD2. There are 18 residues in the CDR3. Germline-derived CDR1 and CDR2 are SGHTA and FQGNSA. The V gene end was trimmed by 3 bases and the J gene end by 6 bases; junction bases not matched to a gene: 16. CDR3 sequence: CASSFTPSGTSRMDTQYF. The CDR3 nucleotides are TGTGCCAGCAGCTTTACCCCGAGCGGGACTAGCCGTATGGATACGCAGTATTTT.

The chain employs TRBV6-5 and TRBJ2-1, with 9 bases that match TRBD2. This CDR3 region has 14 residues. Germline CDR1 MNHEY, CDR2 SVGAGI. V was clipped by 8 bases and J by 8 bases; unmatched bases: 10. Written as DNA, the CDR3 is TGTGCCAGCCAAGGGACTAGCCGCGCCCATGAGCAGTTCTTC. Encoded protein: CASQGTSRAHEQFF.

The CDR3 loop reads CATSPGGDSYNEQFF. As DNA, the CDR3 is TGTGCCACCAGTCCCGGCGGCGACTCTTACAATGAGCAGTTCTTC. V usage is TRBV24-1 and J usage is TRBJ2-1; D remains unclear. The CDR3 spans 15 residues. Germline CDR1 reads KGHDR; CDR2 reads SFDVKD. Trimming shortened V by 6 bases and J by 4 bases, and 15 bases separated the two germline ends.

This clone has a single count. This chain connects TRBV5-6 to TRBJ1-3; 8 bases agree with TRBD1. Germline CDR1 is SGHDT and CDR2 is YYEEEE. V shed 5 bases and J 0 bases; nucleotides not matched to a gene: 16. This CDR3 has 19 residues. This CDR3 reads CASSPLQGAPLSSGNTIYF. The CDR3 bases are TGTGCCAGCAGTCCACTCCAGGGGGCTCCTCTTTCCTCTGGAAACACCATATATTTT.

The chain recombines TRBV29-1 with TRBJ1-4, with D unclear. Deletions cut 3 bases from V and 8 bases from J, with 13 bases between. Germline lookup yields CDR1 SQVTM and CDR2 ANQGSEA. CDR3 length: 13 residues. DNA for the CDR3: TGCAGCGTTGAGTCCGGGGAGGGCGAAAAACTGTTTTTT. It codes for CSVESGEGEKLFF.

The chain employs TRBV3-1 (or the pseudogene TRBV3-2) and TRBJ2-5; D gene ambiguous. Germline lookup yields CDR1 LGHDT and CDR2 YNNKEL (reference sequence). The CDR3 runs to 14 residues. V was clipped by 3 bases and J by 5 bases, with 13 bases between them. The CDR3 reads CASSHSGPRETQYF. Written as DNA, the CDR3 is TGTGCCAGCAGCCATTCCGGTCCTAGGGAGACCCAGTACTTC.

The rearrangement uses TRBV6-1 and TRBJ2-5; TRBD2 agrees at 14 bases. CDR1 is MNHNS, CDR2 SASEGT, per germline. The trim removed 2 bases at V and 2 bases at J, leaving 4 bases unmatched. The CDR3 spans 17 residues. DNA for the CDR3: TGTGCCAGCAGTGAACGACTAGCGGGGGGGCCACAAGAGACCCAGTACTTC. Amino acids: CASSERLAGGPQETQYF.

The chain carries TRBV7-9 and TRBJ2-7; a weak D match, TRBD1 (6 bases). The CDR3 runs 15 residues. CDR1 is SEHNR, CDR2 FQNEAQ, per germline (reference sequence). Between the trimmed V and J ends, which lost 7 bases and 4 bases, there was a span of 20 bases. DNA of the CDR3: TGTGCCAGCACCAAAAACGCCACAGGGCCTTACGAGCAGTACTTC. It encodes CASTKNATGPYEQYF.

The CDR3 nucleotides are TGTGCCAGCTCAACGAACTACAAGAACACTGAAGCTTTCTTT. As protein: CASSTNYKNTEAFF. The genes are TRBV18 and TRBJ1-1; D is uncertain. Trimming removed 5 bases from V and 1 base from J, with 11 bases in between. The CDR3 totals 14 residues. Germline lookup yields CDR1 KGHSH and CDR2 LQKENI.

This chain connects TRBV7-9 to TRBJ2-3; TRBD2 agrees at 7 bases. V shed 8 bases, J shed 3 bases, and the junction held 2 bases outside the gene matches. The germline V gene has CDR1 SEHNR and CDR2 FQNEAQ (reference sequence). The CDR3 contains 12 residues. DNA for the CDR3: TGTGCCAGCGGTAGCGGGACAGATACGCAGTATTTT. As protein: CASGSGTDTQYF.

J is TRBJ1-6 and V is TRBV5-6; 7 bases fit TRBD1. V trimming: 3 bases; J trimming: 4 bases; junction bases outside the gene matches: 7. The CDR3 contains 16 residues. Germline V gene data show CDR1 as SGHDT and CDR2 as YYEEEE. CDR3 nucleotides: TGTGCCAGCAGCTATAGAACAGGGGATTATAATTCACCCCTCCACTTT. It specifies CASSYRTGDYNSPLHF.

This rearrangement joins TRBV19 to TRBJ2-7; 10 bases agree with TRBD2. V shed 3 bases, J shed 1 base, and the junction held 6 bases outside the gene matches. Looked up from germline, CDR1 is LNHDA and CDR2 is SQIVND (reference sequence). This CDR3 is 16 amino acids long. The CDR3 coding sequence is TGTGCCAGTAGTATGAGGCTAGCGGGGGCATCCTACGAGCAGTACTTC. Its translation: CASSMRLAGASYEQYF.

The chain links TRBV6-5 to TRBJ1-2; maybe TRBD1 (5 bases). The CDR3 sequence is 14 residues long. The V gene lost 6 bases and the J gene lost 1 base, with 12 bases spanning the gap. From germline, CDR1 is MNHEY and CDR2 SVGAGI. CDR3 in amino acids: CASSSNRRNYGYTF. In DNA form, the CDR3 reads TGTGCCAGCAGCAGCAACAGGCGTAACTATGGCTACACCTTC.

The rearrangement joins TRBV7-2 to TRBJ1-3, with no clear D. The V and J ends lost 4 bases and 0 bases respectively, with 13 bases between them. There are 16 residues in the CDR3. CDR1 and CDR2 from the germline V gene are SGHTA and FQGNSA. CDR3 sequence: CASSSSTLLSGNTIYF. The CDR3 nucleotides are TGTGCCAGCAGCTCCAGTACCTTGCTCTCTGGAAACACCATATATTTT. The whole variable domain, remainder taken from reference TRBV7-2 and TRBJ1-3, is GAGVSQSPSNKVTEKGKDVELRCDPISGHTALYWYRQSLGQGLEFLIYFQGNSAPDKSGLPSDRFSAERTGGSVSTLTIQRTQQEDSAVYLCASSSSTLLSGNTIYFGEGSWLTVV.

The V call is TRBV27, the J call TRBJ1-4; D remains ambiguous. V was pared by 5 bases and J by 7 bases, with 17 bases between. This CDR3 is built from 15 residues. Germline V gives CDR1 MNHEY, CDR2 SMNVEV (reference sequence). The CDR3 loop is CASSRRPGLAEKLFF. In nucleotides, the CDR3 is TGTGCCAGCAGTCGCCGACCTGGGCTTGCTGAAAAACTGTTTTTT.

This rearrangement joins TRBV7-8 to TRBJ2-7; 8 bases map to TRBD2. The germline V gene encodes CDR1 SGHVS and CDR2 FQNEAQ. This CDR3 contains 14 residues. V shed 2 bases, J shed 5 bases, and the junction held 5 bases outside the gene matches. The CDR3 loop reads CASSLIQLADEQYV. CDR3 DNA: TGTGCCAGCAGCTTAATCCAACTAGCGGACGAGCAGTACGTC.

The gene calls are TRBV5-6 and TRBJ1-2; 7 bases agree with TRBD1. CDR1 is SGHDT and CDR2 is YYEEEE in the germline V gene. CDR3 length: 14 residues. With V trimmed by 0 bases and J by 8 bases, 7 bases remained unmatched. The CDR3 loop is CASSLARGSGGYTF. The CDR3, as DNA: TGTGCCAGCAGCTTGGCCAGGGGGTCAGGGGGCTACACCTTC.